This TCR beta chain is drawn from a study of CD8 T cells in Susac syndrome. Study in general: When blood was drawn, the patients with Susac syndrome were therapy-naive, on corticosteroids, or on intravenous immunoglobulin alone. Study findings and constraints: Susac-specific public clones found in total CD8+ repertoires numbered some 17, and those in CD8+ TEMRA repertoires numbered about 5.

The germline gives CDR1 SNHLY, CDR2 FYNNEI. The CDR3 sequence is 10 residues long. V gave up 6 bases and J gave up 5 bases, with 5 bases separating them. Random hexamers were used to reverse transcribe roughly 0.45 to 1 ug of RNA. With immunoSEQ multiplex PCR, TCR beta CDR3 was amplified across 54 Vbeta and 13 Jbeta. MiXCR, applied by TCRdb to the immunoSEQ multiplex PCR reads, yields one record per CDR3 protein. Found here are roughly 100,000 distinct CDR3 sequences, approximately 96% of them singletons; the top ten hold about 0.65%. Negative isolation yielded the CD8+ and CD4+ T cells, while FACS enriched the TEMRA cells. As concerns this clonotype: What it recognizes is unknown.

The gene calls are TRBV2 and TRBJ2-7; possibly TRBD1 or TRBD2 for D (5 bases each). This receptor was obtained from a human donor with Susac syndrome. The sample was CD8+ T cells from PBMCs. The CDR3 DNA is TGTGCCAGCAGGGGGGACGAGCAGTACTTC. Amino acids: CASRGDEQYF.